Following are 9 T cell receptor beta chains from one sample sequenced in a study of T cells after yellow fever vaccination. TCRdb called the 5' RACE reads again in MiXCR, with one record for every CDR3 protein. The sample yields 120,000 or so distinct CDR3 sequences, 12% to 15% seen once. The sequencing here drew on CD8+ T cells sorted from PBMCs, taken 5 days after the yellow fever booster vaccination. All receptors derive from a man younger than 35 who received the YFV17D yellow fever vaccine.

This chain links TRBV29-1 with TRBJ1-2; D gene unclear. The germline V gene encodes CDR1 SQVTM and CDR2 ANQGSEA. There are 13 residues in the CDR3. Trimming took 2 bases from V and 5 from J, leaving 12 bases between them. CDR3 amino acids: CSVERDLNYGYTF. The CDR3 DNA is TGCAGCGTTGAACGGGATCTTAATTATGGCTACACCTTC.

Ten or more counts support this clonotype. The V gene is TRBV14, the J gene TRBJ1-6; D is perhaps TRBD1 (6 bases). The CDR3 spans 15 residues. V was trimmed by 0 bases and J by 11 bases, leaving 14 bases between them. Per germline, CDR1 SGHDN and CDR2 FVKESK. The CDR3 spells CASSQEGALGTPLHF. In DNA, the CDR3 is TGTGCCAGCAGCCAAGAGGGGGCTCTCGGTACACCCCTCCACTTT.

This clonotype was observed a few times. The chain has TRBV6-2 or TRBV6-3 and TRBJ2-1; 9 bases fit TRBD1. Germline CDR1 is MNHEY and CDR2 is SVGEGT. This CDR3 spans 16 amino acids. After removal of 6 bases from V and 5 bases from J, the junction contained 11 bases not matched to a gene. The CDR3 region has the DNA TGTGCCAGCAGGGAGGCTGGGGACAGGGTCGACAATGAGCAGTTCTTC. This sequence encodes CASREAGDRVDNEQFF.

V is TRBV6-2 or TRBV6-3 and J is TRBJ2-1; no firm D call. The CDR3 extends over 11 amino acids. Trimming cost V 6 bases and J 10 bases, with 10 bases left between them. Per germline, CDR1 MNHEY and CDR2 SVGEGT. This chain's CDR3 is CASRVVGEQFF. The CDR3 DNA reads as TGTGCCAGCAGGGTCGTTGGGGAGCAGTTCTTC.

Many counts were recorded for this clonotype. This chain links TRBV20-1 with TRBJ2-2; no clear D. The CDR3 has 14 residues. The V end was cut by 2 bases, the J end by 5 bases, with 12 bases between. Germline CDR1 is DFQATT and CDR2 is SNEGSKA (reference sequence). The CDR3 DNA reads TGCAGTGCTAGAACTACGCTAGGGACCGGGGAGCTGTTTTTT. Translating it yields CSARTTLGTGELFF.

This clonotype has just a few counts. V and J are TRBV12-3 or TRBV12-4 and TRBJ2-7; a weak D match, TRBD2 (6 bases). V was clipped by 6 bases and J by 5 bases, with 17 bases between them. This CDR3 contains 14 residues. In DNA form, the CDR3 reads TGTGCCAGCAGCACCGCGGGGCACTACGACGAGCAGTACTTC. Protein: CASSTAGHYDEQYF.

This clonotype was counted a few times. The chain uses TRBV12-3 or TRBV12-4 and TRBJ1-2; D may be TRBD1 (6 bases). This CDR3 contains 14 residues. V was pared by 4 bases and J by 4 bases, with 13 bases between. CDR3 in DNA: TGTGCCAGCAGTTCGGCGGGGGCGGGCTATGGCTACACCTTC. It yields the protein CASSSAGAGYGYTF.

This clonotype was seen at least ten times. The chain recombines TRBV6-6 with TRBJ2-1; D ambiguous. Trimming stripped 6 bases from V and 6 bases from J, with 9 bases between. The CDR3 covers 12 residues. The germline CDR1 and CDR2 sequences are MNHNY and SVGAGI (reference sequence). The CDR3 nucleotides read TGTGCCAGCAGCCTCTCCCCCAATGAGCAGTTCTTC. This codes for CASSLSPNEQFF.

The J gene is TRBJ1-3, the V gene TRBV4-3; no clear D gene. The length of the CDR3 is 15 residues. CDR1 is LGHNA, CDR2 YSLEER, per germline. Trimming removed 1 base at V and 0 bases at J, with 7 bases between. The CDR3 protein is CASSQAPYSGNTIYF. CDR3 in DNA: TGCGCCAGCAGCCAAGCGCCGTACTCTGGAAACACCATATATTTT.